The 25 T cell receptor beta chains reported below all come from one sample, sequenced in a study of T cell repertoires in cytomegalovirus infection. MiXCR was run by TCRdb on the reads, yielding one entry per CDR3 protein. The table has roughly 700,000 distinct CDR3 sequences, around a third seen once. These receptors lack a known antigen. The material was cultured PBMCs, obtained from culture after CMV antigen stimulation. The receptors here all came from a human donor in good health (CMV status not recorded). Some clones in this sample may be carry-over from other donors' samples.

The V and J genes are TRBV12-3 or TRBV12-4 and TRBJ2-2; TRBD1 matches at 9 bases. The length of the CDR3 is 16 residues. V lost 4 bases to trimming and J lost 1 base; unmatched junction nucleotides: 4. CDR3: CASSSKDRGNTGELFF. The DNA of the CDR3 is TGTGCCAGCAGTTCTAAGGACAGGGGGAACACCGGGGAGCTGTTTTTT.

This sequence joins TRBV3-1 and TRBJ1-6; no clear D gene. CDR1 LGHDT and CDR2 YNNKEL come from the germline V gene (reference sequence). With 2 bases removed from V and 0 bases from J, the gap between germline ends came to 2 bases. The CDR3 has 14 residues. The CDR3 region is CASSQSSYNSPLHF. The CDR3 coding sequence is TGTGCCAGCAGCCAAAGCTCCTATAATTCACCCCTCCACTTT.

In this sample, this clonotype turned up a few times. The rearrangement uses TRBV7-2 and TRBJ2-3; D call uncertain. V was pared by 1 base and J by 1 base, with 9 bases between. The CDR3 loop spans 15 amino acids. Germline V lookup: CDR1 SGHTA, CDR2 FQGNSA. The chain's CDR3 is CASSLEVLGTDTQYF. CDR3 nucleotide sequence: TGTGCCAGCAGCTTAGAGGTATTGGGCACAGATACGCAGTATTTT.

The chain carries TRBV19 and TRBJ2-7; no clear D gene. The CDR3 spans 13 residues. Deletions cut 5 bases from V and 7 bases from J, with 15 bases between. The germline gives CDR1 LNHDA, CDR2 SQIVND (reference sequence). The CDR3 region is CASSPALAAEQYF. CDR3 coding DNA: TGTGCCAGTAGTCCGGCCTTGGCCGCTGAGCAGTACTTC.

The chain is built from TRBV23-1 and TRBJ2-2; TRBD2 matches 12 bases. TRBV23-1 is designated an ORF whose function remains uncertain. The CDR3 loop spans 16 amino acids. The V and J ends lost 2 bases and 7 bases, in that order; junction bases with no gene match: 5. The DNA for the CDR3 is TGCGCCAGCAGTCAACGGACTAGCGGGATGCACGGGGAGCTGTTTTTT. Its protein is CASSQRTSGMHGELFF.

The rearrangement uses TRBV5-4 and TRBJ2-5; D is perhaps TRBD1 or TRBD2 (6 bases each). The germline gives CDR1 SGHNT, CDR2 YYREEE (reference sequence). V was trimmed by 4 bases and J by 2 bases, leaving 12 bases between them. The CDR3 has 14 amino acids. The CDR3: CASSAGGGQETQYF. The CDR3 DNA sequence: TGTGCCAGCAGCGCCGGAGGGGGGCAAGAGACCCAGTACTTC.

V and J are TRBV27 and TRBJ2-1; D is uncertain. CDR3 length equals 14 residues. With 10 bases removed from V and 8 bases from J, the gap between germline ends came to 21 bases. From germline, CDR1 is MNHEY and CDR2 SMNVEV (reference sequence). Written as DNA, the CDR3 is TGTGCCACCGCGCCCTTGATCGTTTGGTATGAGCAGTTCTTC. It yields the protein CATAPLIVWYEQFF.

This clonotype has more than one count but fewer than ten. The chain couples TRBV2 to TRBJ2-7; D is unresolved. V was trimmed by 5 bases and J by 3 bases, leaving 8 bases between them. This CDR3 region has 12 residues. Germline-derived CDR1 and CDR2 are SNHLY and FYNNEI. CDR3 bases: TGTGCCAGCAGTCCCCACCTCTACGAGCAGTACTTC. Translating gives CASSPHLYEQYF.

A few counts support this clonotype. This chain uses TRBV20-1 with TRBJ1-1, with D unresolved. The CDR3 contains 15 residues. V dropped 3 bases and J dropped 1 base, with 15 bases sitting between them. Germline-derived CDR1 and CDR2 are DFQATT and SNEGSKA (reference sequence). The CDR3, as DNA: TGCAGTGCTAGGAGTAGGGCGGGATGGAACACTGAAGCTTTCTTT. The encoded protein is CSARSRAGWNTEAFF.

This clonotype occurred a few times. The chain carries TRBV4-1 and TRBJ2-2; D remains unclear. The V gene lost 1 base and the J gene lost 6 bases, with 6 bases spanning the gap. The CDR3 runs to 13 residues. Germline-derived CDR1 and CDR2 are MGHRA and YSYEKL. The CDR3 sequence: CASSQVTAGELFF. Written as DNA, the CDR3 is TGCGCCAGCAGCCAAGTGACTGCCGGGGAGCTGTTTTTT.

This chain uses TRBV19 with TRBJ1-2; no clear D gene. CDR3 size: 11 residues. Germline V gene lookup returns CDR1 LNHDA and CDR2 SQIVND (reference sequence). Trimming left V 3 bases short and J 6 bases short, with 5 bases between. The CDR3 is CASSIRDGYTF. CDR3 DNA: TGTGCCAGTAGTATTAGGGATGGCTACACCTTC.

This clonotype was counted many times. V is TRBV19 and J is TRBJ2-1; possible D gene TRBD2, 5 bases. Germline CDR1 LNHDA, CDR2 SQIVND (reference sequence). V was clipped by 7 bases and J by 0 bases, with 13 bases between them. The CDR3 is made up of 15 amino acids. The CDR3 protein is CASTKSGSSYNEQFF. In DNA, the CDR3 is TGTGCCAGTACTAAGTCGGGGAGCTCCTACAATGAGCAGTTCTTC.

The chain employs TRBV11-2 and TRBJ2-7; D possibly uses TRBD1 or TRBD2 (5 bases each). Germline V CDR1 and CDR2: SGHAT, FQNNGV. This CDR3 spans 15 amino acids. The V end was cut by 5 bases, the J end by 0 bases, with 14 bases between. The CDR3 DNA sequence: TGTGCCAGCAGCCCGTTGAGGGGCAGCTCCTACGAGCAGTACTTC. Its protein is CASSPLRGSSYEQYF.

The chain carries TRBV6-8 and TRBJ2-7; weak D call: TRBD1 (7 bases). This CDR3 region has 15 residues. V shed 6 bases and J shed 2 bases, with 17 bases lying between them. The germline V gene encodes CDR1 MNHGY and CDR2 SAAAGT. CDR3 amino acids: CASSGGDSGAYEQYF. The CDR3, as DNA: TGTGCCAGCAGCGGCGGGGACAGCGGAGCCTACGAGCAGTACTTC.

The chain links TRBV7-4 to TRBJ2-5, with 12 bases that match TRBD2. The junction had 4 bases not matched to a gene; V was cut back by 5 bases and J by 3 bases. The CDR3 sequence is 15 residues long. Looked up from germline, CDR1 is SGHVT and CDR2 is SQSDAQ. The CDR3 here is CASSHGLAGKETQYF. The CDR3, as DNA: TGTGCCAGCAGCCACGGACTAGCGGGGAAAGAGACCCAGTACTTC. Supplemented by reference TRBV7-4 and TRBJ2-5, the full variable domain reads GAGVSQSPRYKVAKRGRDVALRCDSISGHVTLYWYRQTLGQGSEVLTYSQSDAQRDKSGRPSGRFSAERPERSVSTLKIQRTEQGDSAVYLCASSHGLAGKETQYFGPGTRLLVL.

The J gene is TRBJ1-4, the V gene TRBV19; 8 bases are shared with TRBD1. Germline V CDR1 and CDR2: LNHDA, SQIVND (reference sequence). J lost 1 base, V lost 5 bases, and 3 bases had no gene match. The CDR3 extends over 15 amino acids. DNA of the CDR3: TGTGCCAGTAGTCCCGACAGGGGAACTAATGAAAAACTGTTTTTT. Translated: CASSPDRGTNEKLFF.

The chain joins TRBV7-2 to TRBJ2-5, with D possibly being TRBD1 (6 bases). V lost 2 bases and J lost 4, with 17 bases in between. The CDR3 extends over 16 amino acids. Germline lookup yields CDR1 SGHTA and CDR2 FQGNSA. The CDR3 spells CASSLNRQGRGETQYF. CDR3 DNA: TGTGCCAGCAGCTTAAATCGGCAGGGGAGAGGAGAGACCCAGTACTTC.

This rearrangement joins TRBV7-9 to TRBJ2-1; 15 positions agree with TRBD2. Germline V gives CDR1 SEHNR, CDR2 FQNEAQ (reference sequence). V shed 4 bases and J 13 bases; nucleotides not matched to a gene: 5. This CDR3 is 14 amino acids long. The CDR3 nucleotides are TGTGCCAGCAGCTCCGGACTAGCGGGGGGGTCTCAGTTCTTC. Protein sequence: CASSSGLAGGSQFF.

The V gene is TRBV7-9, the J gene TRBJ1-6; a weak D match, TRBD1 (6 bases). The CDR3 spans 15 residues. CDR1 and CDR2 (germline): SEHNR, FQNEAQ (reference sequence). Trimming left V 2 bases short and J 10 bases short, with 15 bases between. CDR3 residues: CASSLTRQGSSPLHF. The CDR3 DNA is TGTGCCAGCAGCTTAACGCGCCAGGGGAGCTCACCCCTCCACTTT.

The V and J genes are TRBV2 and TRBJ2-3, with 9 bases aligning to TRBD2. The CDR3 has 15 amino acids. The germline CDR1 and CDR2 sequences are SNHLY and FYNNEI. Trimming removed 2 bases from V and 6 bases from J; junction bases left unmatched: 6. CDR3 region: CASSEFSGGADTQYF. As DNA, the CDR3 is TGTGCCAGCAGTGAATTTAGCGGGGGTGCTGATACGCAGTATTTT. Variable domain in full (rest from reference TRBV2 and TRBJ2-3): EPEVTQTPSHQVTQMGQEVILRCVPISNHLYFYWYRQILGQKVEFLVSFYNNEISEKSEIFDDQFSVERPDGSNFTLKIRSTKLEDSAMYFCASSEFSGGADTQYFGPGTRLTVL.

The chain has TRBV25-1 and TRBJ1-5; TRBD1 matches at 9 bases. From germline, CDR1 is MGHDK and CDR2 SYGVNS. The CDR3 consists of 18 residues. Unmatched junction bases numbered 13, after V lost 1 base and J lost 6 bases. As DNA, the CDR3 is TGTGCCAGCAGTGAATTCCCCAACCGGGACAGGGAGGGTCAGCCCCAGCATTTT. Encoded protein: CASSEFPNRDREGQPQHF. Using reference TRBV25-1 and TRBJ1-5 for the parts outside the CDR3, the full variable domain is EADIYQTPRYLVIGTGKKITLECSQTMGHDKMYWYQQDPGMELHLIHYSYGVNSTEKGDLSSESTVSRIRTEHFPLTLESARPSHTSQYLCASSEFPNRDREGQPQHFGDGTRLSIL.

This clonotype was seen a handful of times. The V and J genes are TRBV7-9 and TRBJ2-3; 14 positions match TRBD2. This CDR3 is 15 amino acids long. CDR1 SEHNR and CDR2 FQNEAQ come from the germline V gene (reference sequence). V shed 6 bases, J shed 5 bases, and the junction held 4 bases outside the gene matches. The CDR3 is CASSGLAGGRDTQYF. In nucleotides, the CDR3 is TGTGCCAGCAGTGGACTAGCGGGGGGACGAGATACGCAGTATTTT.

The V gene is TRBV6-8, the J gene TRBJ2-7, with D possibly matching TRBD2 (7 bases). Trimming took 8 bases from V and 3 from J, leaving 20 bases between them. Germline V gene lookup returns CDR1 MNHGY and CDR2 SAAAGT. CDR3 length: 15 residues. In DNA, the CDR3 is TGTGCCAGCTCCCTTGCGGGGGCCCGACTCTACGAGCAGTACTTC. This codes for CASSLAGARLYEQYF.

The DNA for the CDR3 is TGTGCCAGCAGTCGACGCTCGACAGTCCTGGATACGCAGTATTTT. Residues: CASSRRSTVLDTQYF. The chain uses TRBV5-4 and TRBJ2-3, with a weak D call TRBD1 (5 bases). The CDR3 is 15 residues long. Per the germline V gene, CDR1 is SGHNT and CDR2 is YYREEE (reference sequence). The V end lost 5 bases, the J end lost 6 bases, and 19 bases lay between the germline ends.

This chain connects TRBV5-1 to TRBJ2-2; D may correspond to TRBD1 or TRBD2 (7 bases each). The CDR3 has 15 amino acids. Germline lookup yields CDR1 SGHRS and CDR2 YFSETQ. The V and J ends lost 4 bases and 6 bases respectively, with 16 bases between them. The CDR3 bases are TGCGCCAGCAGCGGCCAGGGGGGGTCAGCCGGGGAGCTGTTTTTT. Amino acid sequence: CASSGQGGSAGELFF.